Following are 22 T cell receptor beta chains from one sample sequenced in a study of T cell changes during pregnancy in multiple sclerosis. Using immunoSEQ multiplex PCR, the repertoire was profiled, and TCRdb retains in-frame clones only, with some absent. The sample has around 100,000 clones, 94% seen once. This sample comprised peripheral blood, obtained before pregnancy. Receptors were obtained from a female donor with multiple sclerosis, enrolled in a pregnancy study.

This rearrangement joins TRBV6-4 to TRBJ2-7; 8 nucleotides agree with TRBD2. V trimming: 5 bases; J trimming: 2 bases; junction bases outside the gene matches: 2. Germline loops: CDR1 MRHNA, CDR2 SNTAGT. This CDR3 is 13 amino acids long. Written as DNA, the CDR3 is TGTGCCAGCAGTAGCGGGAGCACCTACGAGCAGTACTTC. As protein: CASSSGSTYEQYF.

The CDR3 sequence: CASSPTTGVGYEQYF. CDR3 bases: TGTGCCAGCTCACCGACGACAGGGGTAGGCTACGAGCAGTACTTC. The rearrangement uses TRBV18 and TRBJ2-7; 8 bases map to TRBD1. CDR1 is KGHSH, CDR2 LQKENI, per germline. Trimming removed 3 bases from V and 3 bases from J; junction bases left unmatched: 7. There are 15 residues in the CDR3.

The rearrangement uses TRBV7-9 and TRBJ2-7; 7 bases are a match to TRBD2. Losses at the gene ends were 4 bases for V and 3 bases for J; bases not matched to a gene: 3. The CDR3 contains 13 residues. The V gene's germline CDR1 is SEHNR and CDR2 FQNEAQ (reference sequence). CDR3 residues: CASSSTSSYEQYF. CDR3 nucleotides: TGTGCCAGCAGCTCGACTAGCAGCTACGAGCAGTACTTC. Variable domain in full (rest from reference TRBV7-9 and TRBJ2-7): DTGVSQNPRHKITKRGQNVTFRCDPISEHNRLYWYRQTLGQGPEFLTYFQNEAQLEKSRLLSDRFSAERPKGSFSTLEIQRTEQGDSAMYLCASSSTSSYEQYFGPGTRLTVT.

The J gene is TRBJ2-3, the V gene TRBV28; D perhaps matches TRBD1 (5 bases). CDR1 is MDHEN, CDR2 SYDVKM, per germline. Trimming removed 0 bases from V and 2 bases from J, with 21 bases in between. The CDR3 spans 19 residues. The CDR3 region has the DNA TGTGCCAGCAGTTTATGGTTCGAGTTTGGCAGGGTTATCACAGATACGCAGTATTTT. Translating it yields CASSLWFEFGRVITDTQYF.

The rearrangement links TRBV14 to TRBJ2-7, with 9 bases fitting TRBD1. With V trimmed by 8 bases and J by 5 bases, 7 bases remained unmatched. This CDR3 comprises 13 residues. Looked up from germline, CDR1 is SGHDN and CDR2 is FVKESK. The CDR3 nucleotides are TGTGCCAGCGGTGACAGGGGGAAGAACGAGCAGTACTTC. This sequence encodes CASGDRGKNEQYF.

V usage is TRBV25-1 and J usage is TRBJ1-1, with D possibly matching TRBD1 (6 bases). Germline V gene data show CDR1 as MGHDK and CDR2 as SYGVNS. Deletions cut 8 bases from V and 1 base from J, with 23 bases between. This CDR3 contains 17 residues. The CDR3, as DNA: TGTGCCAGCGGCCCGACAGGTGACATAACAGAGAACACTGAAGCTTTCTTT. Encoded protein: CASGPTGDITENTEAFF.

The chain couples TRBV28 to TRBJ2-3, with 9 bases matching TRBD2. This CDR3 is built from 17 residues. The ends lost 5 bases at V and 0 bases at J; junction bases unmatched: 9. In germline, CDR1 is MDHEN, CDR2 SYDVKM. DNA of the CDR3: TGTGCCAGCAGTCCCCGTCTAGCGGGGTCTAGCACAGATACGCAGTATTTT. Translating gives CASSPRLAGSSTDTQYF.

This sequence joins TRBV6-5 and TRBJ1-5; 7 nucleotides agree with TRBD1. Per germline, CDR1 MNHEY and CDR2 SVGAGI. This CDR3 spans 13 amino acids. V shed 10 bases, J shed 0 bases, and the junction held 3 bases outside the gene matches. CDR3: CATRTGSNQPQHF. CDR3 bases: TGTGCCACCCGGACAGGTAGCAATCAGCCCCAGCATTTT.

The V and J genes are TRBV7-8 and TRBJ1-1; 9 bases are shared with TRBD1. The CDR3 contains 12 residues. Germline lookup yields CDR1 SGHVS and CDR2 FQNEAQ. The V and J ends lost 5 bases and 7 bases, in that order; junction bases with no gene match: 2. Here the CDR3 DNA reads TGTGCCAGCAGCCGGGACAGGGTTGAAGCTTTCTTT. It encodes CASSRDRVEAFF.

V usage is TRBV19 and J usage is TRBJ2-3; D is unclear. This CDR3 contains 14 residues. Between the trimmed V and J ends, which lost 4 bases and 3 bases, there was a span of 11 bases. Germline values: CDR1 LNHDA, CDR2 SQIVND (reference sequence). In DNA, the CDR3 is TGTGCCAGTAGTAAACGCGCGACAACAGATACGCAGTATTTT. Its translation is CASSKRATTDTQYF.

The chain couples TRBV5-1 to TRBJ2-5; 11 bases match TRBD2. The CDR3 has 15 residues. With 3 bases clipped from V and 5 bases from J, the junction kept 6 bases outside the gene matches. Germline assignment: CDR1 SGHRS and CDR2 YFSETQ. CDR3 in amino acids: CASSSLAGVWETQYF. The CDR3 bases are TGCGCCAGCAGCTCACTAGCGGGAGTTTGGGAGACCCAGTACTTC. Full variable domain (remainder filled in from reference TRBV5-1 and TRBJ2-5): KAGVTQTPRYLIKTRGQQVTLSCSPISGHRSVSWYQQTPGQGLQFLFEYFSETQRNKGNFPGRFSGRQFSNSRSEMNVSTLELGDSALYLCASSSLAGVWETQYFGPGTRLLVL.

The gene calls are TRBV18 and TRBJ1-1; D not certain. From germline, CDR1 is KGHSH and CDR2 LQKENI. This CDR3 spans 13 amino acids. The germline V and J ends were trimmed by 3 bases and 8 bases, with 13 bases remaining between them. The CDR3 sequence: CASSPLFGEEAFF. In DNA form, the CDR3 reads TGTGCCAGCTCACCGCTCTTTGGGGAGGAAGCTTTCTTT. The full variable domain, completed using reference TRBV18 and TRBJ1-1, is NAGVMQNPRHLVRRRGQEARLRCSPMKGHSHVYWYRQLPEEGLKFMVYLQKENIIDESGMPKERFSAEFPKEGPSILRIQQVVRGDSAAYFCASSPLFGEEAFFGQGTRLTVV.

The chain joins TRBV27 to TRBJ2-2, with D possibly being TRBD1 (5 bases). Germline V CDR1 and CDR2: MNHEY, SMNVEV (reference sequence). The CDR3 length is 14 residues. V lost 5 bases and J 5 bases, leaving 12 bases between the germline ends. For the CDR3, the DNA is TGTGCCAGCAGTCTACCAGCAGGGACCGGGGAGCTGTTTTTT. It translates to CASSLPAGTGELFF.

As DNA, the CDR3 is TGTGCCAGCAGCACCCCCGGACTGTTCCCGATCACCTACGAGCAGTACTTC. Its protein product is CASSTPGLFPITYEQYF. The V gene is TRBV21-1, the J gene TRBJ2-7; the table calls TRBD2, which could not be checked here. TRBV21-1 is a recognized pseudogene. The CDR3 runs 17 residues.

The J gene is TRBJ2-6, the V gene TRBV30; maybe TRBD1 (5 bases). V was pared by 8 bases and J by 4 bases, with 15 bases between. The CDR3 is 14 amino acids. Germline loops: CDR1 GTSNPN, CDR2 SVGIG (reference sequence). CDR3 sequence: CARSQALGANVLTF. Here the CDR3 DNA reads TGTGCCCGATCACAGGCGCTCGGGGCCAACGTCCTGACTTTC. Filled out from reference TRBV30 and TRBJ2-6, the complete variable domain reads SQTIHQWPATLVQPVGSPLSLECTVEGTSNPNLYWYRQAAGRGLQLLFYSVGIGQISSEVPQNLSASRPQDRQFILSSKKLLLSDSGFYLCARSQALGANVLTFGAGSRLTVL.

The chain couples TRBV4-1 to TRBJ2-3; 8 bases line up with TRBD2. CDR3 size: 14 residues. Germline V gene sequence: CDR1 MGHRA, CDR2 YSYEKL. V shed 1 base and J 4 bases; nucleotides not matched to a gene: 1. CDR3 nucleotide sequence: TGCGCCAGCAGCCAAGTACTAGCGGCAGATACGCAGTATTTT. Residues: CASSQVLAADTQYF.

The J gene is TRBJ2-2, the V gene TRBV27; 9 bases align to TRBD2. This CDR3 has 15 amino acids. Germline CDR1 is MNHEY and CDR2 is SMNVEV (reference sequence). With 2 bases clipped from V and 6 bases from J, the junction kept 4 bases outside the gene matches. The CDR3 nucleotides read TGTGCCAGCAGTTTAAGGCGGGGGGGAGCCGGGGAGCTGTTTTTT. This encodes CASSLRRGGAGELFF.

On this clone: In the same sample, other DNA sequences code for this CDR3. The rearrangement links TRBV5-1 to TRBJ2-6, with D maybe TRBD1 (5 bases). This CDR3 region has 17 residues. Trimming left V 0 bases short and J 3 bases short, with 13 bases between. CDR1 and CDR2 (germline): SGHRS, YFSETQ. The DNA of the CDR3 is TGCGCCAGCAGCTTGGAAGGGGTCCAAGGTGGGGCCAACGTCCTGACTTTC. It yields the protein CASSLEGVQGGANVLTF.

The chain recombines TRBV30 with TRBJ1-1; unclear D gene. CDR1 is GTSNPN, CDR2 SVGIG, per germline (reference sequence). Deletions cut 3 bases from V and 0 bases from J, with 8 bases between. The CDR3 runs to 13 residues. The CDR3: CAWRVLLNTEAFF. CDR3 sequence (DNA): TGTGCCTGGAGAGTACTCTTGAACACTGAAGCTTTCTTT.

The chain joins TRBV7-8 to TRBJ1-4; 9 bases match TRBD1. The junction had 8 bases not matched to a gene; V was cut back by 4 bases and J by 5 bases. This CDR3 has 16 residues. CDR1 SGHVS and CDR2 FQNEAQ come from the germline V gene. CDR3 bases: TGTGCCAGCAGCTCGTTCAGGGACAGGGAGAATGAAAAACTGTTTTTT. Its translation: CASSSFRDRENEKLFF.

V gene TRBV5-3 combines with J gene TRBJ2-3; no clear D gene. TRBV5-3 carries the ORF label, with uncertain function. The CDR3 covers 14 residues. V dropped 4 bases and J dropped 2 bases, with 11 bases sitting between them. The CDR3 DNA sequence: TGTGCCAGAAGCCAACTATGTTTCACAGATACGCAGTATTTT. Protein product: CARSQLCFTDTQYF.

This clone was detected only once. The CDR3: CASSLRGLGAFF. The CDR3 bases are TGTGCCAGCAGTTTAAGGGGCCTGGGGGCTTTCTTT. This chain joins TRBV28 and TRBJ1-1; a weak D match, TRBD1 (5 bases). V was cut by 2 bases and J by 11 bases, with 12 bases left in between. The CDR3 is 12 amino acids. Looked up from germline, CDR1 is MDHEN and CDR2 is SYDVKM.